The 12 T cell receptor beta chains in this list originate from one sample, sequenced in a study of shared clonotypes between healthy human individuals. Generated by immunoSEQ multiplex PCR, the TCRdb table keeps only in-frame clones and is missing some. The sample contains approximately 720,000 clones, 92% of which appear only once. Positive CCR7 selection of CD45RO-negative cells yielded the naive CD8 cells, and terminally differentiated effector memory CD45RA+ cells were excluded. The sequencing sample was made of naive CD8+ T cells sorted from blood. The receptors were gathered from a man aged 25-45 years in good health.

This chain links TRBV15 with TRBJ2-1; D is undetermined. This CDR3 contains 16 residues. Looked up from germline, CDR1 is LNHNV and CDR2 is YYDKDF (reference sequence). Trimming took 0 bases from V and 3 from J, leaving 12 bases between them. The CDR3 loop reads CATSRDRLGGYNEQFF. CDR3 nucleotides: TGTGCCACCAGCAGAGATCGGCTAGGCGGCTACAATGAGCAGTTCTTC. Full variable domain (outside the CDR3, taken from reference TRBV15 and TRBJ2-1): DAMVIQNPRYQVTQFGKPVTLSCSQTLNHNVMYWYQQKSSQAPKLLFHYYDKDFNNEADTPDNFQSRRPNTSFCFLDIRSPGLGDTAMYLCATSRDRLGGYNEQFFGPGTRLTVL.

This chain uses TRBV6-5 with TRBJ2-7, with D possibly matching TRBD2 (5 bases). This CDR3 contains 15 residues. The V gene lost 2 bases and the J gene lost 1 base, with 12 bases spanning the gap. The germline gives CDR1 MNHEY, CDR2 SVGAGI. Written as DNA, the CDR3 is TGTGCCAGCAGTTACACCGGGATACCATCCTACGAGCAGTACTTC. The encoded protein is CASSYTGIPSYEQYF.

This clone was recorded once. The chain recombines TRBV2 with TRBJ2-5, with 12 bases aligning to TRBD2. CDR3 length: 18 residues. V lost 1 base to trimming and J lost 1 base; unmatched junction nucleotides: 7. CDR1 and CDR2 from the germline V gene are SNHLY and FYNNEI. The CDR3 reads CASSEVTSGSFGQETQYF. The CDR3 bases are TGTGCCAGCAGTGAAGTGACTAGCGGGAGCTTCGGCCAAGAGACCCAGTACTTC.

This CDR3 is CASSLWTSGGTGELFF. The DNA of the CDR3 is TGTGCCAGCAGCTTATGGACTAGCGGGGGAACCGGGGAGCTGTTTTTT. V and J are TRBV7-6 and TRBJ2-2; 13 bases match TRBD2. There are 16 residues in the CDR3. V lost 2 bases and J lost 5; bases outside the gene matches: 2. Per germline, CDR1 SGHVS and CDR2 FNYEAQ.

A word on this clone: A read error is possible here, since a much larger clone lies one base away. Other DNA sequences from this sample encode an identical CDR3 as well. The chain couples TRBV15 to TRBJ2-1, with 7 nucleotides matching TRBD1. This CDR3 has 15 amino acids. The V segment lost 5 bases and the J segment 3 bases; nucleotides outside the gene matches: 7. Germline CDR1 is LNHNV and CDR2 is YYDKDF (reference sequence). CDR3: CATSPRTGNYNEQFF. In nucleotides, the CDR3 is TGTGCCACCAGCCCGCGGACAGGAAACTACAATGAGCAGTTCTTC.

The V and J genes are TRBV5-5 and TRBJ2-7; 7 bases fit TRBD1. The length of the CDR3 is 14 residues. Germline V gene data show CDR1 as SGHKS and CDR2 as YYEKEE (reference sequence). J lost 3 bases, V lost 5 bases, and 8 bases had no gene match. The CDR3 loop reads CASSYRDSDYEQYF. CDR3 sequence (DNA): TGTGCCAGCAGTTACAGGGACAGCGACTACGAGCAGTACTTC.

The rearrangement joins TRBV6-5 to TRBJ1-1; 8 nucleotides line up with TRBD1. CDR3 length: 13 residues. J was trimmed by 6 bases and V by 0 bases; bases with no gene match: 0. Germline V gene lookup returns CDR1 MNHEY and CDR2 SVGAGI. The DNA for the CDR3 is TGTGCCAGCAGTTACTCACAGGGGGCTGAAGCTTTCTTT. It encodes CASSYSQGAEAFF.

Of note for this clone: Relative to the germline gene, one junction end is altered; a read error may explain this. This chain uses TRBV7-9 with TRBJ2-7; D unresolved. This CDR3 comprises 11 residues. Germline V gene sequence: CDR1 SEHNR, CDR2 FQNEAQ (reference sequence). In DNA, the CDR3 is TGTGCCAGCAGCCGGAACTACGAGCTGTACTTC. Encoded protein: CASSRNYELYF.

This chain uses TRBV6-1 with TRBJ2-7, with 7 positions matching TRBD2. Germline CDR1 reads MNHNS; CDR2 reads SASEGT. Losses at the gene ends were 2 bases for V and 6 bases for J; bases not matched to a gene: 7. CDR3 size: 14 residues. The CDR3 reads CASSEPVGRGEQYF. Here the CDR3 DNA reads TGTGCCAGCAGTGAACCGGTGGGGAGGGGCGAGCAGTACTTC.

This chain joins TRBV5-4 and TRBJ1-2, with D possibly being TRBD1 (5 bases). Trimming pared 4 bases from V and 2 bases from J, leaving 15 bases between. This CDR3 has 15 residues. The germline V gene has CDR1 SGHNT and CDR2 YYREEE (reference sequence). CDR3 in DNA: TGTGCCAGCAGCCTTTGGGTGGGGCCAAACTATGGCTACACCTTC. Translated: CASSLWVGPNYGYTF.

The chain couples TRBV27 to TRBJ2-7; D remains ambiguous. V lost 2 bases and J 0 bases, leaving 17 bases between the germline ends. The CDR3 totals 17 residues. CDR1 and CDR2 from the germline V gene are MNHEY and SMNVEV (reference sequence). DNA of the CDR3: TGTGCCAGCAGTTTAACTTCGTCAGCCTTCAGCTCCTACGAGCAGTACTTC. Protein sequence: CASSLTSSAFSSYEQYF.

The chain joins TRBV4-1 to TRBJ2-1, with 14 bases fitting TRBD2. Germline assignment: CDR1 MGHRA and CDR2 YSYEKL. The CDR3 runs to 15 residues. Trimming at V came to 2 bases and at J to 9 bases, leaving 3 bases not matched to a gene. Here the CDR3 reads CASSQLGLAGAEQFF. CDR3 DNA sequence: TGCGCCAGCAGCCAATTGGGACTAGCGGGAGCTGAGCAGTTCTTC.